This T cell receptor (beta chain) emerged from a study of shared clonotypes between healthy human individuals (dated by TCRdb to 2019 to 2021). For context, the study as a whole: The cohort comprised two women and a few men aged 18 to 49 years. To estimate repertoire size and how much clonotype sharing occurs between individuals, the study deeply sequenced the blood TCR repertoires of five healthy adults. Per donor, three plates each were used for CD4 naive and CD4 memory, two for CD8 naive, and one for CD8 memory. To increase sequencing depth and limit assay-specific biases, TCR repertoire library preparation and sequencing were carried out by different laboratories using diverse techniques. Leukapheresis yielded between about 0.9 and 9.5 billion PBMCs per donor. Results the study describes overall, beyond this receptor: Based on pairwise subsampling, the degree of clonotype sharing among donors was expected to be affected by sequencing depth. Because the study included a small number of donors, the genetic and exposure-history diversity represented was limited. Sharing across four donors was observed for roughly 5% of naive CD4, 3% to 3.5% of naive CD8, 2.3% of memory CD4, and 0.4% of memory CD8 clonotypes. Naive subsets generally had larger estimated clonotype richness than memory subsets. Rarefaction of sorted-subset datasets indicated incomplete sequencing despite the large sequencing depth. Sampling was limited to blood, and TCR repertoires in tissue likely differ from TCR repertoires in blood. Compared with non-shared clonotypes, the clonotypes found in all four sorted-subset donors had higher generation probabilities.

The donors were healthy, HIV-negative adults who had no recently reported acute infections or vaccinations. Every donor was a Caucasian adult residing in Nashville, Tennessee, USA. Magnetic negative selection was used to enrich CD4+ T cells, after which naive cells were positively selected on CD45RA and the negative fraction became the memory subset. Blood was collected by leukapheresis, and PBMCs were isolated by Ficoll-Histopaque density gradient centrifugation and then cryopreserved in liquid nitrogen vapor phase. Analytical flow cytometry was used to check the purity and quantity of each magnetically sorted T cell population. Genomic DNA was isolated from each sorted fraction and quantified by UV absorbance on a Nanodrop 2000c. TCR CDR3 regions were amplified from genomic DNA by multiplex PCR using the deep immunoSEQ assay. Genomic DNA extracted from each cell subset was distributed evenly over all wells of several immunoSEQ 96-well plates, and each plate served as one replicate. For sorted subsets, each replicate PCR was loaded with 200 ng genomic DNA, equivalent to some 27,000 T cell genomes. Purified libraries were quantified with a Qubit 3.0 fluorometer, sized on a Bioanalyzer 2100, and re-quantified with the KAPA Library Quantification kit. Each immunoSEQ 96-well plate was sequenced on its own single-read 150-cycle Illumina NextSeq 550 flow cell. In the original analysis: Because only junctional sequences without quality scores were contained in the immunoSEQ output, filtering matching that applied to full-length reads could not be performed. To assign V/J genes and CDR3, sequences were annotated using PyIR, a Python wrapper for IgBLAST v1.9, with IMGT germline references. Reads were removed for weak V/J assignments (E-value above 1e-6), missing CDR3, stop codons, out-of-frame junctions, or ambiguous translated residues. A V3J clonotype was defined by an identical inferred V gene, J gene, and CDR3 amino acid sequence. Percentage overlap between repertoires was computed as shared unique clonotypes divided by the size of the smaller repertoire. Repertoire richness was assessed with RTK rarefaction, the Chao1 estimator, and Recon v2.1 estimates of unobserved clonotypes. OLGA was used to compute generation probabilities for all TCRbeta clonotypes that the gDNA method yielded from four donors. TCRdb carries this immuneACCESS record with in-frame sequences only. Its versions omit some clonotypes, under half of them owing to an unresolved V gene in the studies checked, with the rest unexplained. The DNA was the basis for D and trimming; V, J and clone size are from that table. The sample data list a few million clones, and more than 90% of these were observed just once. The ten largest clonotypes hold around 0.14% of the sample.

This clone came up a few times. Its recognized antigen is unknown. One base away there is no much larger clone; base qualities are not given. The same CDR3 is also encoded by other DNA sequences in this sample. Sample: naive CD4+ T cells sorted from blood. The cell subset or site label on this specimen signifies: CD45RA+ positively selected. The TCR comes from a young man in good health.

The DNA sequence is TGCGCCAGCAGCTCGGGACTAGCGGGCCAAGAGACCCAGTACTTC. Its translation reads: CASSSGLAGQETQYF. Here the chain combines TRBV5-1 and TRBJ2-5, and 12 junctional nucleotides match TRBD2. Trimming takes 3 bases off V and 1 base off J; junction bases not matched to a gene: 1. The CDR3, cysteine through phenylalanine, is 15 amino acids long. Only the CDR3 portion is preserved as DNA: 45 bases, with reading frame beginning at the first base. Reading the germline V gene gives CDR1 SGHRS and CDR2 YFSETQ. Where the CDR3 stops, the reference TRBV5-1 and TRBJ2-5 genes take over; the full variable domain is KAGVTQTPRYLIKTRGQQVTLSCSPISGHRSVSWYQQTPGQGLQFLFEYFSETQRNKGNFPGRFSGRQFSNSRSEMNVSTLELGDSALYLCASSSGLAGQETQYFGPGTRLLVL.